A single sample gave rise to the 2 T cell receptor beta chains below, sequenced in a study of T cells after posttransplantation cyclophosphamide (TCRdb year 2016). Libraries were prepared through the immunoSEQ multiplex PCR assay. The clones in this table, taken by TCRdb from immuneACCESS, are in-frame only. Not every clone is retained; where verified, under half of the shortfall comes from an unresolved V gene, and the cause of the rest is unknown. This sample has more than 35,000 clones, none of them a singleton. The ten biggest clones cover roughly 2.5% of the sample. Sequences were obtained from PBMCs. These receptors all stem from a man in his forties or fifties in good health, CMV-negative, and a related stem cell transplant donor.

This clone was recorded many times. Here the CDR3 DNA reads TGTGCCAGCAGTTACTCATGGTTTAACGGCTATGGCTACACCTTC. Protein: CASSYSWFNGYGYTF. The chain combines TRBV6-5 with TRBJ1-2; no clear D. V dropped 0 bases and J dropped 4 bases, with 12 bases sitting between them. Germline values: CDR1 MNHEY, CDR2 SVGAGI. The CDR3 is 15 residues long.

There are many counts of this clone. The chain recombines TRBV2 with TRBJ1-1; D gene ambiguous. Trimming removed 8 bases at V and 0 bases at J, with 10 bases between. CDR3 size: 13 residues. CDR1 and CDR2 (germline): SNHLY, FYNNEI. CDR3 bases: TGTGCCAGCGAAAGTCTAATGAACACTGAAGCTTTCTTT. Its protein is CASESLMNTEAFF.